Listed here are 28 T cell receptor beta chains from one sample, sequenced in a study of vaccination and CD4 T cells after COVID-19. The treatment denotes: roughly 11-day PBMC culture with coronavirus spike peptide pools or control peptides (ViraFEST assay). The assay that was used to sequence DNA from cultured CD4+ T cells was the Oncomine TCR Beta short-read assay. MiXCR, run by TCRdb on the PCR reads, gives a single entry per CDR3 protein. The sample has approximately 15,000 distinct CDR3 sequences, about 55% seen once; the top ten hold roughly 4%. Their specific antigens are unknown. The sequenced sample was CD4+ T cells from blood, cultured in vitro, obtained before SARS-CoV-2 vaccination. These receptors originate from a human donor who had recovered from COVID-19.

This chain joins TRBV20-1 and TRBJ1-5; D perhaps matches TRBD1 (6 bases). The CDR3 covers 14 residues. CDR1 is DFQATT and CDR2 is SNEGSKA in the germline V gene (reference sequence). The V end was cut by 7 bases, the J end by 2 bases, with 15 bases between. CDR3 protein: CSGATGLGNQPQHF. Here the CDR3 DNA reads TGCAGTGGGGCTACAGGGCTTGGCAATCAGCCCCAGCATTTT.

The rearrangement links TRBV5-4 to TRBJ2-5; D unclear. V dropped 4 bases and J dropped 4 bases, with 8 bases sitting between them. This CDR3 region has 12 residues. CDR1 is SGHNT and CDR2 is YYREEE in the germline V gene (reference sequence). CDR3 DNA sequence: TGTGCCAGCAGCCTTCCCTTAGAGACCCAGTACTTC. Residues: CASSLPLETQYF.

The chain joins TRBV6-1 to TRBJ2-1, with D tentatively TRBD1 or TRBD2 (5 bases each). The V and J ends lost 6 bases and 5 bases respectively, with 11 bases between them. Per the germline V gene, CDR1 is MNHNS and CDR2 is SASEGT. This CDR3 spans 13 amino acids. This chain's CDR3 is CASSRRDHNEQFF. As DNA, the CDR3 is TGTGCCAGCAGCCGACGGGACCACAATGAGCAGTTCTTC.

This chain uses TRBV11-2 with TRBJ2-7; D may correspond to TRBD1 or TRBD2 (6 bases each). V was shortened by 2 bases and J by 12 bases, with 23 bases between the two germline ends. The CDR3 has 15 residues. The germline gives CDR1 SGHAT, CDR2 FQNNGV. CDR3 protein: CASSLIRGQGTFPYF. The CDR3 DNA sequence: TGTGCCAGCAGCTTAATACGGGGGCAGGGAACTTTCCCGTACTTC.

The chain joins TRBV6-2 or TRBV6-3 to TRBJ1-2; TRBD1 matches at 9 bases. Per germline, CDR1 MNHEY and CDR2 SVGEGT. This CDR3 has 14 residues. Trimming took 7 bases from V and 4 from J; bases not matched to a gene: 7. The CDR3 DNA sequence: TGTGCCAGCACTGACACAGGGGGCGGCTATGGCTACACCTTC. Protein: CASTDTGGGYGYTF.

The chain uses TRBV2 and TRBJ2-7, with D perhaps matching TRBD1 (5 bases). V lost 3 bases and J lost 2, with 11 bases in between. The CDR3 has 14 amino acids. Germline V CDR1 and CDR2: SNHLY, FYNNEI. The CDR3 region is CASSDRVGPYEQYF. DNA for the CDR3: TGTGCCAGCAGTGATAGGGTGGGGCCCTACGAGCAGTACTTC.

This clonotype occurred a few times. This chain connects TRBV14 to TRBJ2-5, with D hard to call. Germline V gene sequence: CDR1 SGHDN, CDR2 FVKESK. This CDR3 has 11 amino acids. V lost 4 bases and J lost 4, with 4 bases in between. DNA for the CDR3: TGTGCCAGCAGCCGCTCAGAGACCCAGTACTTC. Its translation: CASSRSETQYF.

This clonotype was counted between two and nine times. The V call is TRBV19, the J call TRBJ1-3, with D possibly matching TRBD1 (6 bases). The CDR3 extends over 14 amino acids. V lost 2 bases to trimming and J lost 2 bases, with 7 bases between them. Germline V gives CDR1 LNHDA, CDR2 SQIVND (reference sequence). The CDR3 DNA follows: TGTGCCAGTAGTATAACAGGGACTGGAAACACCATATATTTT. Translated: CASSITGTGNTIYF.

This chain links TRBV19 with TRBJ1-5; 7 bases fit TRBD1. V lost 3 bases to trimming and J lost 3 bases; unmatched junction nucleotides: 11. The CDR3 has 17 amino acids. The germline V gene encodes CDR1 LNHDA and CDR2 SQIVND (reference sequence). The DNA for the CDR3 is TGTGCCAGTAGTATCGGGGCAGGGGGTGCTAACAATCAGCCCCAGCATTTT. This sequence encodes CASSIGAGGANNQPQHF.

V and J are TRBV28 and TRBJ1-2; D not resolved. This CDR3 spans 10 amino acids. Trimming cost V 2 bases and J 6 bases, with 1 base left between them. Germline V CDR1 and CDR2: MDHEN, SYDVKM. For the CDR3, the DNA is TGTGCCAGCAGTTTAAATGGCTACACCTTC. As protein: CASSLNGYTF.

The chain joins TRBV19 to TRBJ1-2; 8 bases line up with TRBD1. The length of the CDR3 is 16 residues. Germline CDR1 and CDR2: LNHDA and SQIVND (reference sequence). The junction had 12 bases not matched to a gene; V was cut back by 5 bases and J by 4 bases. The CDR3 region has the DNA TGTGCCAGTAGTCCACGACAGGGGCAAATTGTCTATGGCTACACCTTC. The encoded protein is CASSPRQGQIVYGYTF. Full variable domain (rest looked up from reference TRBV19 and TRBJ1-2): DGGITQSPKYLFRKEGQNVTLSCEQNLNHDAMYWYRQDPGQGLRLIYYSQIVNDFQKGDIAEGYSVSREKKESFPLTVTSAQKNPTAFYLCASSPRQGQIVYGYTFGSGTRLTVV.

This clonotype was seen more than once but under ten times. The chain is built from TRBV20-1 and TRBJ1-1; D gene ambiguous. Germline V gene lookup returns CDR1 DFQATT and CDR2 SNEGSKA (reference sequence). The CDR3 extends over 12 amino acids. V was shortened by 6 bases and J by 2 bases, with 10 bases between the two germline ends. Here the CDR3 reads CSATSGNTEAFF. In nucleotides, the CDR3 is TGCAGTGCCACCAGCGGAAACACTGAAGCTTTCTTT.

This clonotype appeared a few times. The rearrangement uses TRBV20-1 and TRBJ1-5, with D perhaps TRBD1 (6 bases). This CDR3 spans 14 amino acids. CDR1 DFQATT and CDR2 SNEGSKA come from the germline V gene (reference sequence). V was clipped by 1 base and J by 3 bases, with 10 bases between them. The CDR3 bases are TGCAGTGCTAGAGGAGGGGGTAACAATCAGCCCCAGCATTTT. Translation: CSARGGGNNQPQHF.

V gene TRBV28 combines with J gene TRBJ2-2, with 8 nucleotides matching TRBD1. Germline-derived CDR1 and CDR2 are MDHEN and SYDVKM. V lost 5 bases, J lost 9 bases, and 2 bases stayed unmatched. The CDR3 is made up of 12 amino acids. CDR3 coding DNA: TGTGCCAGCAGTACAGGGGGACGGGAGCTGTTTTTT. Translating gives CASSTGGRELFF. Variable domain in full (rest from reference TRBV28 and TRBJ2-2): DVKVTQSSRYLVKRTGEKVFLECVQDMDHENMFWYRQDPGLGLRLIYFSYDVKMKEKGDIPEGYSVSREKKERFSLILESASTNQTSMYLCASSTGGRELFFGEGSRLTVL.

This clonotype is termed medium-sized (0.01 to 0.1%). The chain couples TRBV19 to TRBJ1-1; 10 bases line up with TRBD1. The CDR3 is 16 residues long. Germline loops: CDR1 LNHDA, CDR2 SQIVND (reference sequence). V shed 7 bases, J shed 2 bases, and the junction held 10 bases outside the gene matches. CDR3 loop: CASKTGTGVGNTEAFF. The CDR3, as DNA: TGTGCCAGTAAAACCGGGACAGGGGTCGGTAACACTGAAGCTTTCTTT.

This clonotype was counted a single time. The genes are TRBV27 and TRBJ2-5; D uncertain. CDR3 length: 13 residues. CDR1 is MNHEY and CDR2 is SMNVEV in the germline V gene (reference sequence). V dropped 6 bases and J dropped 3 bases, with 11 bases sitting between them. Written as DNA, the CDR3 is TGTGCCAGCAGCCTGTCGCAGGAAGAGACCCAGTACTTC. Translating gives CASSLSQEETQYF.

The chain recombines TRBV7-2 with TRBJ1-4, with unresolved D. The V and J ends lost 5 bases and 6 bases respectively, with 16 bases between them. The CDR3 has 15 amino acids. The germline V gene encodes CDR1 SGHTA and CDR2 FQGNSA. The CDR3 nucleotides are TGTGCCAGCAGCCTTGGGCCGACAAGGGATGAAAAACTGTTTTTT. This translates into CASSLGPTRDEKLFF.

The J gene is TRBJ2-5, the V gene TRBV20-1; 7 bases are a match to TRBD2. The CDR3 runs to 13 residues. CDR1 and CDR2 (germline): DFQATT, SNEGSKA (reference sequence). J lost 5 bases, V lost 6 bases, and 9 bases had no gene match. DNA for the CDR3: TGCAGTGCCGCAGGCGGGAGCTCCGAGACCCAGTACTTC. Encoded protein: CSAAGGSSETQYF.

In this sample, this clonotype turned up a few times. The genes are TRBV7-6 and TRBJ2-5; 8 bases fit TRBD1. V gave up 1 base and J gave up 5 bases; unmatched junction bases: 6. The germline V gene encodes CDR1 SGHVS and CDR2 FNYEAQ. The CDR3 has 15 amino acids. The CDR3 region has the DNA TGTGCCAGCAGCTTAGGATCAGGGGGCAGGGAGACCCAGTACTTC. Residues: CASSLGSGGRETQYF.

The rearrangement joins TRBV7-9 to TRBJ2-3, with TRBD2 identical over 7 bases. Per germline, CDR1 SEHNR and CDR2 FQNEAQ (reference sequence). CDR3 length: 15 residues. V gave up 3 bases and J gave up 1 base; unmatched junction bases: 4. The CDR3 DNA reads TGTGCCAGCAGCTTCACTAGCGCCCGCACAGATACGCAGTATTTT. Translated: CASSFTSARTDTQYF.

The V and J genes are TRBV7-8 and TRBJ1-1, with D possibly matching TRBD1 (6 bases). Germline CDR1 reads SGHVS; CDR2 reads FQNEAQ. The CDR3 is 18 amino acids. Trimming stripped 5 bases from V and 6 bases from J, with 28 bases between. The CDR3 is CASSTNTEGRGARAEAFF. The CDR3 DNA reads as TGTGCCAGCAGCACGAATACCGAGGGACGGGGGGCTAGGGCTGAAGCTTTCTTT.

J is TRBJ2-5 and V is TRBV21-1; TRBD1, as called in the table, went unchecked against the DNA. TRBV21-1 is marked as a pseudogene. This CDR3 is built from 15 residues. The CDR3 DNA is TGTGCCAGCAGCACTACCCACAGGGACCAAGAGACCCAGTACTTC. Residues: CASSTTHRDQETQYF.

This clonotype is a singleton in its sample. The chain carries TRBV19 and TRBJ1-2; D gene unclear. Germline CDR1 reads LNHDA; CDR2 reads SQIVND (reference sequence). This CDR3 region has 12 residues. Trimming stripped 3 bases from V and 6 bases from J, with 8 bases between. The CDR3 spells CASSIDKHGYTF. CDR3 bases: TGTGCCAGTAGTATTGACAAACATGGCTACACCTTC.

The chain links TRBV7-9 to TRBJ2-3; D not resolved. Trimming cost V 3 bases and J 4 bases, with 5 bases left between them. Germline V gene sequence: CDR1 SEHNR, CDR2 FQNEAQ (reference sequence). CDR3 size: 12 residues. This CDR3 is CASSLPSDTQYF. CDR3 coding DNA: TGTGCCAGCAGCTTGCCCTCAGATACGCAGTATTTT.

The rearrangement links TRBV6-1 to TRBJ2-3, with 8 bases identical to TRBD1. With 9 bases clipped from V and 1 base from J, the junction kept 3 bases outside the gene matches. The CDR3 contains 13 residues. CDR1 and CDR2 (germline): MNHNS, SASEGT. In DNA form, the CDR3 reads TGTGCCAGTAGACAGGGGCGCACAGATACGCAGTATTTT. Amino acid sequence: CASRQGRTDTQYF.

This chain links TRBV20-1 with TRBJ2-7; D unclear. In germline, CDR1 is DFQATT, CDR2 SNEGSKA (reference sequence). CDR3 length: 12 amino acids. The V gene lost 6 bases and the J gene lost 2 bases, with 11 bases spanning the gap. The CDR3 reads CSAVDVPYEQYF. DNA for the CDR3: TGCAGTGCCGTCGACGTACCCTACGAGCAGTACTTC.

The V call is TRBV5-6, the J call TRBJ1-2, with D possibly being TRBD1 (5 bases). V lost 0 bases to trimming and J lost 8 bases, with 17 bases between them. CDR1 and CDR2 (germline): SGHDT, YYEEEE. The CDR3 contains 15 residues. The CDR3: CASSLGGQGGIGYTF. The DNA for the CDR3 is TGTGCCAGCAGCTTGGGTGGCCAGGGAGGGATCGGCTACACCTTC.

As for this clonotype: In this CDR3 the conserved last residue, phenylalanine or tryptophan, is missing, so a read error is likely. The CDR3 nucleotides read TGTGCCAGCAGCGTAGGGTCGGACTCCTACGAGCAGTACCTC. Residues: CASSVGSDSYEQYL. V and J are TRBV9 and TRBJ2-7; no definite D call. CDR1 and CDR2 (germline): SGDLS, YYNGEE. V was trimmed by 0 bases and J by 0 bases, leaving 7 bases between them. This CDR3 has 14 amino acids.